Sequencing of this TCR beta chain was carried out in a study of CXCR3-negative and CXCR3-positive naive CD8 T cells. Broader study findings: The study found that naive CXCR3-negative and CXCR3-positive cells shared TRBV-TRBJ usage, while memory cells differed.

Germline CDR1 MGHRA, CDR2 YSYEKL. CDR3 length equals 15 residues. Preparation of TRB cDNA libraries relied on 5' RACE carrying UMI labels. TCRdb re-called the 5' RACE reads and catalogs CDR3 proteins one per entry, DNA excluded. The table lists under 85,000 distinct CDR3 sequences. At 300,000 to 350,000 cells each, triplicate sorts were carried out for each CD8+ T cell subset. On this clonotype itself: Its antigen is currently unknown.

Source material: naive CXCR3- CD8+ T cells from blood. Subset reported: CD45RO-CCR7+CD27+CD95- naive CD8+ T cells lacking CXCR3 (TNR3-). The chain combines TRBV4-1 with TRBJ1-5. The receptor was isolated from a human donor in good health. Some clones in this sample may be carry-over from other donors' samples. This CDR3 is CASSQVSTSNQPQHF.